This T cell receptor beta chain was captured in a study of blood T cell repertoires in COVID-19. Study at large: Sites across the United States, Italy and Spain contributed samples from acute and convalescent COVID-19.

In the original workflow: Estimation of nucleated cell counts relied on the amplification of reference gene primers. The table came from immunoSEQ multiplex PCR; TCRdb's copy has only in-frame clones and leaves some out. Clone size and the V and J calls come from that table; the DNA yielded D and trimming. The sample has some 200,000 clones, 65% to 90% seen once. V lost 5 bases and J 1 base, leaving 6 bases between the germline ends. The CDR3 length is 12 residues. In germline, CDR1 is MNHEY, CDR2 SVGEGT. Sequenced input: peripheral blood. The chain combines TRBV6-2 or TRBV6-3 with TRBJ2-7; TRBD1 might be the D (5 bases). This clonotype was obtained from an older woman with COVID-19, enrolled during active disease. CDR3 bases: TGTGCCAGCAGTCGACAGTCCTACGAGCAGTACTTC. It encodes CASSRQSYEQYF.